The TCR beta chain under discussion was sequenced for a study of T cells in Graves' hyperthyroidism and ophthalmopathy. Study-wide background: The authors collected peripheral blood at initial diagnosis, before any treatment. Study observations and caveats: Within blood appeared most thyroid clonotypes that had expanded above 0.001.

RNA transcripts provided the source from which TCR beta CDR3 regions were amplified. TCR CDR3 underwent first-round RT-PCR with the HTBI primer set. Each CDR3 protein is one row after TCRdb ran MiXCR on the multiplex PCR reads. The table has 600,000 or so distinct CDR3 sequences, about 14% seen once. The CDR3 length is 13 residues. CDR1 is MDHEN, CDR2 SYDVKM, per germline. V dropped 3 bases and J dropped 4 bases, with 10 bases sitting between them. Many counts were recorded for this clonotype. Antigen specificity is unknown. Ophthalmopathy cases scored 3 or more on the Clinical Activity Score and 4 or more on NOSPECS grade, with duration below 3 months.

The sequencing sample was made of blood. V gene TRBV28 combines with J gene TRBJ2-7, with D unclear. This TCR was sampled from a woman aged 45-59 years with Graves' ophthalmopathy. The CDR3 DNA is TGTGCCAGCAGTTTTGGTAGGTTGTACGAGCAGTACTTC. Residues: CASSFGRLYEQYF.